This TCR beta chain was sequenced in a study of blood T cell repertoires in COVID-19. The wider study: There were acute and convalescent COVID-19 samples, and they came from the United States, Italy and Spain. PBMCs, B-cell-depleted T cells, or T cells provided the cDNA or gDNA that made up the material.

This clone was observed a single time. The germline V gene has CDR1 SGHRS and CDR2 YFSETQ. Trimming removed 0 bases at V and 2 bases at J, with 11 bases between. The CDR3 runs to 16 residues. In the authors' methods: How many nucleated cells were present was estimated from reference gene primer amplification. The data were produced by immunoSEQ multiplex PCR, yet TCRdb's version contains in-frame clones alone and is incomplete. Clone size and V and J calls were adopted from that table, with D and trimming inferred from the DNA. The sample carries around 280,000 clones, approximately 84% recorded once.

This clonotype originated in a woman aged 30 to 39 who had recovered from COVID-19. The gene calls are TRBV5-1 and TRBJ1-4; D not resolved. Sequencing was done on a sample of peripheral blood. The CDR3, as DNA: TGCGCCAGCAGCTTGGTAGGCGCCGGGACTAATGAAAAACTGTTTTTT. Translation: CASSLVGAGTNEKLFF.